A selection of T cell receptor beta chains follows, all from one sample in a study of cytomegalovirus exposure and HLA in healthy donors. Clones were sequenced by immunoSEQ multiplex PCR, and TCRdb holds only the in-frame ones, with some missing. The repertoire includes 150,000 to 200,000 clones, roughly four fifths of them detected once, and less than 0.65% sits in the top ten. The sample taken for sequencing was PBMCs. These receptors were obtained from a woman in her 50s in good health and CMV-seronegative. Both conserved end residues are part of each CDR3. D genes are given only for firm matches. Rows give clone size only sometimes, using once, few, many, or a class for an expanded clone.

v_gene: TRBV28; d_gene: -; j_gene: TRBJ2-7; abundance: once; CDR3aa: CASSLSPAGTFEQYF; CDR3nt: TGTGCCAGCAGTTTATCTCCCGCGGGGACTTTCGAGCAGTACTTC
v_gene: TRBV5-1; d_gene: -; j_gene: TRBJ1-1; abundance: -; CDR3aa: CASSIQQGQGEAFF; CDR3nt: TGCGCCAGCAGCATACAACAGGGTCAAGGGGAAGCTTTCTTT
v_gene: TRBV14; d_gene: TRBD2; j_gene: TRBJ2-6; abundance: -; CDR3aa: CASSRGGVGANVLTF; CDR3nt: TGTGCCAGCAGCCGGGGAGGGGTCGGGGCCAACGTCCTGACTTTC
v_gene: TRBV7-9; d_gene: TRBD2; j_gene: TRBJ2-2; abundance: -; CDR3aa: CASSPGLAVGELFF; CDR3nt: TGTGCCAGCAGCCCCGGACTAGCGGTGGGGGAGCTGTTTTTT
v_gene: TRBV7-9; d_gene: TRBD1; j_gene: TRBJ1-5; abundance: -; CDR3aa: CASSRTGDQPQHF; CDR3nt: TGTGCCAGCAGCCGGACAGGGGACCAGCCCCAGCATTTT
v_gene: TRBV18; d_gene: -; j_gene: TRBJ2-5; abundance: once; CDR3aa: CASSPPMSQETQYF; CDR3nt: TGTGCCAGCTCACCACCGATGAGCCAAGAGACCCAGTACTTC
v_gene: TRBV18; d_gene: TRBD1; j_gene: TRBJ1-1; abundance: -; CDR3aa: CASSPQSRGQVTEAFF; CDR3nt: TGTGCCAGCTCACCTCAATCCAGGGGGCAGGTCACTGAAGCTTTCTTT
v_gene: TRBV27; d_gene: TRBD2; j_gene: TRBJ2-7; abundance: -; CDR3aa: CASTPGGAYEQYF; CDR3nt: TGTGCCAGCACTCCCGGGGGGGCCTACGAGCAGTACTTC
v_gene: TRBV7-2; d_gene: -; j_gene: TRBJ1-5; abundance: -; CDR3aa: CASSPGSGFYQQPQHF; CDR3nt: TGTGCCAGCAGCCCCGGGTCAGGGTTTTATCAGCAGCCCCAGCATTTT
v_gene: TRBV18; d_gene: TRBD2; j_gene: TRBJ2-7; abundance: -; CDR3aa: CASSTSRTSGGYEQYF; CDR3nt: TGTGCCAGCTCGACGTCGCGGACTAGCGGGGGTTACGAGCAGTACTTC
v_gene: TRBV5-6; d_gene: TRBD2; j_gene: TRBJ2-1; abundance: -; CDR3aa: CASSLVKTSGGRYNEQFF; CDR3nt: TGTGCCAGCAGCCTTGTAAAGACTAGCGGGGGACGCTACAATGAGCAGTTCTTC
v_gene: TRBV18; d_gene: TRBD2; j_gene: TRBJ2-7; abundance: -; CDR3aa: CASSTDSGFNYEQYF; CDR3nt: TGTGCCAGCTCAACCGATAGCGGGTTCAACTACGAGCAGTACTTC
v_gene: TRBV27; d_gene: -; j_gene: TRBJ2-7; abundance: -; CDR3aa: CASSFSRQAQLYEQYF; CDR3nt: TGTGCCAGCAGTTTTTCCCGACAGGCTCAACTATACGAGCAGTACTTC
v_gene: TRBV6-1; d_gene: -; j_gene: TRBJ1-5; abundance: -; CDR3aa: CASSASGLDQPQHF; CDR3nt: TGTGCCAGCAGTGCTTCCGGTCTTGATCAGCCCCAGCATTTT
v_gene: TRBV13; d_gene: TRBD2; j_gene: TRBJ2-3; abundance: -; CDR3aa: CASSPAGTSGGYTQYF; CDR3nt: TGTGCCAGCAGCCCCGCCGGGACTAGCGGGGGTTATACGCAGTATTTT
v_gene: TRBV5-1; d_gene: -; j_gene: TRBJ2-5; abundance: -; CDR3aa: CASSLQGGPGGETQYF; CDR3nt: TGCGCCAGCAGCTTGCAAGGGGGACCCGGTGGGGAGACCCAGTACTTC
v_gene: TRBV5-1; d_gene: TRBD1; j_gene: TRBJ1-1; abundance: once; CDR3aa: CASSKDRGLNTEAFF; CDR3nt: TGCGCCAGCAGCAAGGACAGGGGGTTGAACACTGAAGCTTTCTTT
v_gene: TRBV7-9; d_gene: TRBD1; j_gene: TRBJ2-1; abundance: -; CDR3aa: CSSSPPSIDRAYNEQFF; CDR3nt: TGTTCCAGCAGCCCTCCATCCATAGACAGGGCCTACAATGAGCAGTTCTTC
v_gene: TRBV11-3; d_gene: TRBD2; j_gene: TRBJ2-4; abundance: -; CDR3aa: CASSRGGWGENIQYF; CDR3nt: TGTGCCAGCAGCCGGGGGGGGTGGGGGGAAAACATTCAGTACTTC
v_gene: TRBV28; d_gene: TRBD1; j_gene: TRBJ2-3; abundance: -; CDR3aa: CASSNHGQGMTDTQYF; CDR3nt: TGTGCCAGCAGTAATCACGGACAGGGGATGACAGATACGCAGTATTTT
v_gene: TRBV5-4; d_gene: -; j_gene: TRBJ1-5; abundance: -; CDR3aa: CASSFFGQNQPQHF; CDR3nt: TGTGCCAGCAGCTTCTTTGGACAGAATCAGCCCCAGCATTTT
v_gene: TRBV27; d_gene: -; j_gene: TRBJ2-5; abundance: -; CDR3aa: CASSHKETQYF; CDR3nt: TGTGCCAGCAGCCACAAAGAGACCCAGTACTTC
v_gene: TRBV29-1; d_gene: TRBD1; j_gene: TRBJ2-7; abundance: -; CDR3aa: CSYAKGQGDHEQYF; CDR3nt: TGCAGCTATGCGAAGGGGCAGGGGGACCACGAGCAGTACTTC
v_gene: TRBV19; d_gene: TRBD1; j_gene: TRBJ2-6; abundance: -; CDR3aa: CASSNPGQVSGANVLTF; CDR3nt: TGTGCCAGTAGTAACCCGGGACAGGTCTCTGGGGCCAACGTCCTGACTTTC
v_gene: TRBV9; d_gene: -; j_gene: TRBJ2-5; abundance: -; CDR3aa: CASSVGVRGKETQYF; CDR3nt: TGTGCCAGCAGCGTAGGTGTACGAGGGAAAGAGACCCAGTACTTC
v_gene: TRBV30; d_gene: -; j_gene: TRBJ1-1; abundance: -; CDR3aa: CAWGGGITEAFF; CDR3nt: TGTGCCTGGGGCGGGGGCATCACTGAAGCTTTCTTT
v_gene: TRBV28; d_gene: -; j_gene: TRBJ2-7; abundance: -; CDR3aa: CASSAGSTYEQYF; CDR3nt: TGTGCCAGCAGTGCGGGGAGCACCTACGAGCAGTACTTC
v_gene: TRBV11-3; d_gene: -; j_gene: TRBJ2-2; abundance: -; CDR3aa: CASSRSAARRAGELFF; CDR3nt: TGTGCCAGCAGTCGGTCTGCGGCCCGCAGGGCCGGGGAGCTGTTTTTT
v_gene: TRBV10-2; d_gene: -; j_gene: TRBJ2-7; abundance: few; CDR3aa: CASSDQSGEQYF; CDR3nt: TGCGCCAGCAGTGATCAAAGCGGCGAGCAGTACTTC
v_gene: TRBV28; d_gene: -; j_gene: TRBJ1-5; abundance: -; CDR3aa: CASSLVQTRNNQPQHF; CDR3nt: TGTGCCAGCAGTTTGGTTCAGACAAGGAACAATCAGCCCCAGCATTTT
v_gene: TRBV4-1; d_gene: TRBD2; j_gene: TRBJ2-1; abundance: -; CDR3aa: CASSHRGLAENYNEQFF; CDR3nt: TGCGCCAGCAGCCATAGGGGACTAGCGGAAAATTACAATGAGCAGTTCTTC
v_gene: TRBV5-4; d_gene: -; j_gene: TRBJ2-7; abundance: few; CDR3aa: CASSPGGQGPSSYEQYF; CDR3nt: TGTGCCAGCAGCCCGGGGGGCCAGGGACCTAGCTCCTACGAGCAGTACTTC
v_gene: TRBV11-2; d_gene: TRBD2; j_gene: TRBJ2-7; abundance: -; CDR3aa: CASSPIELTSGEYEQYF; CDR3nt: TGTGCCAGCAGTCCAATTGAATTGACTAGCGGGGAATACGAGCAGTACTTC
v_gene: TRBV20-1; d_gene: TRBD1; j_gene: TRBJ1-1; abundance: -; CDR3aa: CSARADRDAFF; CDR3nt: TGCAGTGCTAGAGCCGACAGGGACGCTTTCTTT
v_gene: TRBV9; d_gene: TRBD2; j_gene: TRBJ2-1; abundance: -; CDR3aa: CASGPGLAIHEQFF; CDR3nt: TGTGCCAGCGGACCGGGACTAGCGATCCATGAGCAGTTCTTC
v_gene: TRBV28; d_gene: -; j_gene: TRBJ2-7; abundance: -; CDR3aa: CASGYYLYEQYF; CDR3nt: TGTGCCAGCGGTTACTACCTATACGAGCAGTACTTC
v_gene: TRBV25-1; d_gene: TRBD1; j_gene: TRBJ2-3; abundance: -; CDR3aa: CASRQTGGWTDTQYF; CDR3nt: TGTGCCAGCAGGCAAACAGGGGGCTGGACAGATACGCAGTATTTT
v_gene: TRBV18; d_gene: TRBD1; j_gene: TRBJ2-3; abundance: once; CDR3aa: CASSPSTGIFTDTQYF; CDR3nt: TGTGCCAGCTCACCCTCGACAGGGATCTTCACAGATACGCAGTATTTT
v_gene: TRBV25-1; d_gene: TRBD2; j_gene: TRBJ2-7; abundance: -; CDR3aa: CASSDSQREGYEQYF; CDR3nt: TGTGCCAGCAGTGATTCCCAGCGGGAGGGGTACGAGCAGTACTTC
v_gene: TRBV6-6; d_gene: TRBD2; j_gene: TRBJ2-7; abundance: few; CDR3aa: CASSTTSGSSYEQYF; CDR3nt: TGTGCCAGCAGCACGACTAGCGGGAGCTCCTACGAGCAGTACTTC